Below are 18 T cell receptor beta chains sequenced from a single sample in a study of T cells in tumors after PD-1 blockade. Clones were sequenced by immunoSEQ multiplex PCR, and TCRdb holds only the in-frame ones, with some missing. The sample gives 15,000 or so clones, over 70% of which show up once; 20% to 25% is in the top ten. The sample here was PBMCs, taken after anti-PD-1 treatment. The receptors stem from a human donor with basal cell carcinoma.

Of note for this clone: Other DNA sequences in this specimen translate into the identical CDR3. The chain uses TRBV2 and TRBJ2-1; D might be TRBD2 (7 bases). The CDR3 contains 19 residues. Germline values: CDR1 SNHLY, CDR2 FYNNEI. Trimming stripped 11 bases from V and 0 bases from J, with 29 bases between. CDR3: CARCYGGAGAGSSYNEQFF. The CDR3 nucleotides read TGTGCCCGCTGTTATGGGGGGGCGGGGGCGGGGAGCTCCTACAATGAGCAGTTCTTC.

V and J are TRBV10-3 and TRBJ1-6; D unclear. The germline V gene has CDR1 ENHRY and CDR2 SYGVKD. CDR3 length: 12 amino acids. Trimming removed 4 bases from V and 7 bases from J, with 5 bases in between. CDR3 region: CAISAPNSPLHF. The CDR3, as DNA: TGTGCCATCAGTGCCCCGAATTCACCCCTCCACTTT.

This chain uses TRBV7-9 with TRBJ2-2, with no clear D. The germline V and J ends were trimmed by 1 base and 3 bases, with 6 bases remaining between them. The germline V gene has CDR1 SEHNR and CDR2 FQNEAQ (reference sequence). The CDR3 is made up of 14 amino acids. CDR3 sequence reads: CASSLGRHTGELFF. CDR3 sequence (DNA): TGTGCCAGCAGCTTAGGGAGACACACCGGGGAGCTGTTTTTT.

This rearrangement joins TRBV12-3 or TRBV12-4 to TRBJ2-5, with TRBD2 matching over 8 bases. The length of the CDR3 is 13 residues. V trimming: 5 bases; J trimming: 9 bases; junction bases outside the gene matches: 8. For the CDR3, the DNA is TGTGCCAGCAGTCATTTTAGCGGGGAGGCCCAGTACTTC. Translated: CASSHFSGEAQYF.

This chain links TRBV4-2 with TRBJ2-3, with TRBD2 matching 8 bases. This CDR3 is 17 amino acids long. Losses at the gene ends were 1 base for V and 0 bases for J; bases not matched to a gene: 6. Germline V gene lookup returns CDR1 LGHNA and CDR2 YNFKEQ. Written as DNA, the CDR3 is TGTGCCAGCAGCCAAGTGATTAGCGGGGCTAGCACAGATACGCAGTATTTT. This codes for CASSQVISGASTDTQYF.

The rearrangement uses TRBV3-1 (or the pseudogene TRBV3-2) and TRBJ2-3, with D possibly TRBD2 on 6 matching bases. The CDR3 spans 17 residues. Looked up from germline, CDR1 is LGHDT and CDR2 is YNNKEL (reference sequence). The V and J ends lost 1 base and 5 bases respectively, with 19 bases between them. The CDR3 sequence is CASSQGLVGRRGDTQYF. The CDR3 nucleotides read TGTGCCAGCAGCCAAGGACTAGTGGGGAGAAGGGGAGATACGCAGTATTTT.

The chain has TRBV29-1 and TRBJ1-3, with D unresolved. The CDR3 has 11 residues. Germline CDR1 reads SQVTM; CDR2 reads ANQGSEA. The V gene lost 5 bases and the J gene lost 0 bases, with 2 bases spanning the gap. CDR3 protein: CSVFSGNTIYF. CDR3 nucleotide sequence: TGCAGCGTTTTCTCTGGAAACACCATATATTTT.

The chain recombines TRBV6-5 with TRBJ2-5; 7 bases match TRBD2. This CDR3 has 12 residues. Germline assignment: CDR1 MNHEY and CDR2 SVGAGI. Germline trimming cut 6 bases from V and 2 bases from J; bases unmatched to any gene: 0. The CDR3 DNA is TGTGCCAGCAGCGGGAGGCAAGAGACCCAGTACTTC. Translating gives CASSGRQETQYF.

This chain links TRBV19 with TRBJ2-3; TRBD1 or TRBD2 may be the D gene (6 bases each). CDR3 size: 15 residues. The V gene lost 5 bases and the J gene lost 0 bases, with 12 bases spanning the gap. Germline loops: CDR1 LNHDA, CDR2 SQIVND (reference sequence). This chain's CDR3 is CASSSGGASTDTQYF. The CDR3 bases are TGTGCCAGTAGTTCCGGGGGCGCGAGCACAGATACGCAGTATTTT. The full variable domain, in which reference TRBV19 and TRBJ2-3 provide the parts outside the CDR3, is DGGITQSPKYLFRKEGQNVTLSCEQNLNHDAMYWYRQDPGQGLRLIYYSQIVNDFQKGDIAEGYSVSREKKESFPLTVTSAQKNPTAFYLCASSSGGASTDTQYFGPGTRLTVL.

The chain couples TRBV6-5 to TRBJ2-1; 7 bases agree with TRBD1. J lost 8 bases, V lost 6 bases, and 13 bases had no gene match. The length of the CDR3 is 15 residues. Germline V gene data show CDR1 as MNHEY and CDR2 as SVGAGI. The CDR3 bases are TGTGCCAGCAGAATTACAGGGGAACCACAACATGAGCAGTTCTTC. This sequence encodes CASRITGEPQHEQFF.

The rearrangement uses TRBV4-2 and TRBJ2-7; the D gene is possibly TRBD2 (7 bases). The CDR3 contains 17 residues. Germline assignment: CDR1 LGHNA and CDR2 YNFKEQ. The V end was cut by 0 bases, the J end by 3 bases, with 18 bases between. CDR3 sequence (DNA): TGTGCCAGCAGCCAAGAGTTTCGGGCGGGGGCCTTCTACGAGCAGTACTTC. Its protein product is CASSQEFRAGAFYEQYF.

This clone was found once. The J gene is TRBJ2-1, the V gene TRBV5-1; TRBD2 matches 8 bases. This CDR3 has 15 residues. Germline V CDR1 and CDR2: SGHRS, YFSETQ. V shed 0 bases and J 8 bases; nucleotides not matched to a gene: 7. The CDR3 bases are TGCGCCAGCAGCTTGGATACTAGCGGAGGGGATGAGCAGTTCTTC. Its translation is CASSLDTSGGDEQFF.

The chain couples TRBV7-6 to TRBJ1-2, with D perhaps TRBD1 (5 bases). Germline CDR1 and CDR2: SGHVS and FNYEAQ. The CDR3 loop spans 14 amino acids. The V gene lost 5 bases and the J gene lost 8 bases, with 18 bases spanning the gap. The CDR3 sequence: CASSAIDSELGYTF. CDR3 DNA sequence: TGTGCCAGCAGCGCGATCGACAGCGAGCTGGGCTACACCTTC.

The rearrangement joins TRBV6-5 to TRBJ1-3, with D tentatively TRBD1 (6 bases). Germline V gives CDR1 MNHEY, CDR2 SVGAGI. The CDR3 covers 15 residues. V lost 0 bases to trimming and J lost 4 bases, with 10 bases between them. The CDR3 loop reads CASSYSRGSGNTIYF. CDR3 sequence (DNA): TGTGCCAGCAGTTACTCGAGGGGGTCGGGAAACACCATATATTTT.

This chain's CDR3 is CASSLGGPGAHEQFF. The CDR3 nucleotides are TGCGCCAGCAGCTTGGGAGGACCAGGTGCCCATGAGCAGTTCTTC. The J gene is TRBJ2-1, the V gene TRBV5-1; D remains ambiguous. CDR3 length equals 15 residues. The V and J ends lost 0 bases and 8 bases respectively, with 15 bases between them. Germline V gene sequence: CDR1 SGHRS, CDR2 YFSETQ.

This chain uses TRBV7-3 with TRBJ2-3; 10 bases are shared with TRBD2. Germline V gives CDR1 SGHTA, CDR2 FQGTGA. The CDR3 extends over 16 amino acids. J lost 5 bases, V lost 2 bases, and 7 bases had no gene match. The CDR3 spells CASSLSSAGGQDTQYF. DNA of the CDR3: TGTGCCAGCAGCTTATCGTCAGCGGGGGGGCAAGATACGCAGTATTTT.

CDR3 nucleotide sequence: TGTGCCAGCAGCTTTGGCGGGGGGGCGGGCGAGCAGTACTTC. Translation gives CASSFGGGAGEQYF. V usage is TRBV5-4 and J usage is TRBJ2-7; 9 bases agree with TRBD2. V was clipped by 2 bases and J by 6 bases; unmatched bases: 6. The CDR3 totals 14 residues. Germline values: CDR1 SGHNT, CDR2 YYREEE (reference sequence).

Here the CDR3 DNA reads TGTGCCAGCTCACCCCGGGACAGGAACACCGGGGAGCTGTTTTTT. Translating gives CASSPRDRNTGELFF. The chain carries TRBV18 and TRBJ2-2, with TRBD1 matching over 7 bases. V gave up 3 bases and J gave up 1 base; unmatched junction bases: 2. Germline V gives CDR1 KGHSH, CDR2 LQKENI. This CDR3 region has 15 residues.